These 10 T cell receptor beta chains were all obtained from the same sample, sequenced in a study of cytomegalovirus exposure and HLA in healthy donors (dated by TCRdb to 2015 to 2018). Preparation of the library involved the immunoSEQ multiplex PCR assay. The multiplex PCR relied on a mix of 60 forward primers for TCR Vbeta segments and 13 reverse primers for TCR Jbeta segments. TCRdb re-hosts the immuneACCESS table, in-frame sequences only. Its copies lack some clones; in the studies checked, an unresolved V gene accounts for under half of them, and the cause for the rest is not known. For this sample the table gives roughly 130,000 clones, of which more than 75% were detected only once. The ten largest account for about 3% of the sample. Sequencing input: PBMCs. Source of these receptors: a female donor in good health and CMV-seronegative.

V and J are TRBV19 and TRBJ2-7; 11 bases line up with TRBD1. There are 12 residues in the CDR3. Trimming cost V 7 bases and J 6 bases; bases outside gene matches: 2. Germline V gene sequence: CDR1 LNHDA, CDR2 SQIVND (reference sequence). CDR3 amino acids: CASKDRGREQYF. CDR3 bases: TGTGCCAGTAAGGACAGGGGGCGCGAGCAGTACTTC.

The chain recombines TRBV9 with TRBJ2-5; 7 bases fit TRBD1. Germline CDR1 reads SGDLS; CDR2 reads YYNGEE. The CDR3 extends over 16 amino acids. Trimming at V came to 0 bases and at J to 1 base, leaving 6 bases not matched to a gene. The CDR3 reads CASSVVGGRGQETQYF. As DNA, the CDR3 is TGTGCCAGCAGCGTAGTAGGGGGCAGGGGCCAAGAGACCCAGTACTTC.

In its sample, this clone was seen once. The CDR3 nucleotides are TGCGCCAGCAGCGAGCAAACCTACGAGCAGTACTTC. This gives the protein CASSEQTYEQYF. The gene calls are TRBV10-1 and TRBJ2-7; D is uncertain. The CDR3 has 12 residues. Germline V CDR1 and CDR2: WNHNN, SYGVQD (reference sequence). Trimming removed 6 bases from V and 2 bases from J, with 8 bases in between.

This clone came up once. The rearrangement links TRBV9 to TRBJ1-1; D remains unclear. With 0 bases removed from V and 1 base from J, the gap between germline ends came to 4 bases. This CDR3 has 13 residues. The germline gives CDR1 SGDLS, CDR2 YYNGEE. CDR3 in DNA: TGTGCCAGCAGCGTAGGGGCGAACACTGAAGCTTTCTTT. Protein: CASSVGANTEAFF.

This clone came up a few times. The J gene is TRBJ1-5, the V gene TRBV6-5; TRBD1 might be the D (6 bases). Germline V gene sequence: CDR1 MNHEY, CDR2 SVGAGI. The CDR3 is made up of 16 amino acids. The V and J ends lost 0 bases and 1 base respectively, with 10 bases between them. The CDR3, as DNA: TGTGCCAGCAGTTACTCTTACAGGGCGAGCAATCAGCCCCAGCATTTT. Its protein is CASSYSYRASNQPQHF.

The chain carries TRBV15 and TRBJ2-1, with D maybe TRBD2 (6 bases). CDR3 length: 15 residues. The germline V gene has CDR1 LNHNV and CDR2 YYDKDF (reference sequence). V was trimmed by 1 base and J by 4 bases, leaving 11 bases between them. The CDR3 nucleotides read TGTGCCACCAGCAGAGTTGTAGCGGAGTACAATGAGCAGTTCTTC. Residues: CATSRVVAEYNEQFF.

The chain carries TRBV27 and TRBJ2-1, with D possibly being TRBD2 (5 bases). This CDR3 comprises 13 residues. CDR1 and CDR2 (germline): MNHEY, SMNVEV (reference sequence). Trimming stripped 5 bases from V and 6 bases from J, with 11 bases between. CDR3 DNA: TGTGCCAGCAGTAAACTAGTCGGCAATGAGCAGTTCTTC. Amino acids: CASSKLVGNEQFF.

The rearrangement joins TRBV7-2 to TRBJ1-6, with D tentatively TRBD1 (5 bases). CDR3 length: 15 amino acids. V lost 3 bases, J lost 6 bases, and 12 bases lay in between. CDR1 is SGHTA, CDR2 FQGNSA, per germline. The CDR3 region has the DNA TGTGCCAGCAGCTTGCGCGTGGGGCCTAATTCACCCCTCCACTTT. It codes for CASSLRVGPNSPLHF.

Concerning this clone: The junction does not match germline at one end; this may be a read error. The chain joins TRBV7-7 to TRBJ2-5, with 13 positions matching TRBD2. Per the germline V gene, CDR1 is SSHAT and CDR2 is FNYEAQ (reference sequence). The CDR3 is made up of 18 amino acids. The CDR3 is CASSFEEGLAGAQETQYF. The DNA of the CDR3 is TGTGCTAGCAGCTTCGAAGAAGGACTAGCGGGGGCCCAAGAGACCCAGTACTTC.

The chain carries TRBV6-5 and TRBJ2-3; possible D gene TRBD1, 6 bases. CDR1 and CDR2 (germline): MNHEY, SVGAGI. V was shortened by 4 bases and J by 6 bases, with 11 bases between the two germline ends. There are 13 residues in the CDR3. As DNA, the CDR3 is TGTGCCAGCAGTTTCGCTCAGGGGGATACGCAGTATTTT. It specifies CASSFAQGDTQYF.